This T cell receptor beta chain stems from a study of blood T cell repertoires in COVID-19. About the study: There were acute and convalescent COVID-19 samples, and they came from the United States, Italy and Spain. PBMCs, B-cell-depleted T cells, or T cells were the source of the cDNA or gDNA that made up the material.

Sequencing was performed with immunoSEQ multiplex PCR; in TCRdb, only in-frame clones are kept and a portion is missing. The sample includes about 200,000 clones, 75% to 90% seen only once; the top ten take roughly 8.2%. The Seattle patients joined while their infection was active and were tracked longitudinally afterward. The V end was cut by 5 bases, the J end by 0 bases, with 14 bases between. The CDR3 covers 15 residues. Germline loops: CDR1 MDHEN, CDR2 SYDVKM. This receptor was taken from a woman of 80 years or more with COVID-19, enrolled during active disease. The rearrangement links TRBV28 to TRBJ2-7; D might be TRBD2 (5 bases). The sequenced material came from peripheral blood. This chain's CDR3 is CASSARGLSSYEQYF. As DNA, the CDR3 is TGTGCCAGCAGTGCCCGGGGATTAAGCTCCTACGAGCAGTACTTC.